The rows below give T cell receptor beta chains drawn from one sample of a study of OX40 agonist ivuxolimab in advanced cancers. Sequenced by immunoSEQ multiplex PCR; TCRdb stores in-frame clones only, minus some. The table includes tens of thousands of clones, approximately 95% detected once. This specimen was CD4+ or CD8+ T cells sorted from blood, taken in a trial of the OX40 agonist ivuxolimab. These receptors were obtained from an adult with an advanced solid tumor such as melanoma, head and neck, liver or kidney cancer. Both conserved end residues are part of each CDR3. Fields, in order: J gene, V gene, CDR3 protein.

>TRBJ1-1|TRBV9
CASSDGVTEAFF
>TRBJ2-7|TRBV27
CASSPRASTLSYEQYF
>TRBJ1-2|TRBV5-4
CASSLPSDYGYTF
>TRBJ1-3|TRBV28
CASNNKPALSSGNTIYF
>TRBJ2-1|TRBV27
CASSSYDSSDEQFF
>TRBJ1-5|TRBV4-3
CASSQDLRSKGFQPQHF
>TRBJ2-2|TRBV27
CASSFGTGGELFF
>TRBJ1-1|TRBV13
CASSPRTGGEAFF
>TRBJ2-2|TRBV7-6
CASSLALTSGGANTGELFF
>TRBJ2-7|TRBV10-3
CAIISGEPYEQYF
>TRBJ1-2|TRBV9
CASSVATAGGLGYTF
>TRBJ1-3|TRBV28
CATEPRQGMLRGNTIYF
>TRBJ1-1|TRBV13
CASSSSPHTEAFF